This T cell receptor (beta chain) stems from a study of regulatory T cells in long-lasting Graves disease. Regarding the study as a whole: Thyroid tissue was not studied; only peripheral blood was. Whereas new patients shared roughly 910 public clonotypes, persistent patients shared more, at 2,500 to 3,500.

Sequencing libraries for TCR beta were prepared with iRepertoire HTBI primers and Arm-PCR of CDR3 regions. TCRdb re-analysed the multiplex PCR reads in MiXCR, keeping a single row per CDR3 protein. The sample includes over 300,000 distinct CDR3 sequences, about 16% of them seen just once. Noted time point: newly diagnosed GD, antithyroid drugs for less than 3 months. With RNA extracted from PBMCs as input, the TCR library was made. Peripheral blood, roughly 10 milliliters of it, was drawn into EDTA tubes. This clonotype was seen at least ten times. The antigen is undetermined. Germline CDR1 and CDR2: DFQATT and SNEGSKA (reference sequence). The V and J ends lost 4 bases and 1 base respectively, with 13 bases between them. The CDR3 totals 14 residues.

This specimen was peripheral blood mononuclear cells (PBMCs), taken at new diagnosis, from a patient treated with antithyroid drugs. The clonotype originates from a female donor with Graves disease. The V call is TRBV20-1, the J call TRBJ2-5; D is perhaps TRBD2 (5 bases). CDR3 loop: CSATIPTTQETQYF. The CDR3 nucleotides are TGCAGTGCTACTATTCCGACTACCCAAGAGACCCAGTACTTC.